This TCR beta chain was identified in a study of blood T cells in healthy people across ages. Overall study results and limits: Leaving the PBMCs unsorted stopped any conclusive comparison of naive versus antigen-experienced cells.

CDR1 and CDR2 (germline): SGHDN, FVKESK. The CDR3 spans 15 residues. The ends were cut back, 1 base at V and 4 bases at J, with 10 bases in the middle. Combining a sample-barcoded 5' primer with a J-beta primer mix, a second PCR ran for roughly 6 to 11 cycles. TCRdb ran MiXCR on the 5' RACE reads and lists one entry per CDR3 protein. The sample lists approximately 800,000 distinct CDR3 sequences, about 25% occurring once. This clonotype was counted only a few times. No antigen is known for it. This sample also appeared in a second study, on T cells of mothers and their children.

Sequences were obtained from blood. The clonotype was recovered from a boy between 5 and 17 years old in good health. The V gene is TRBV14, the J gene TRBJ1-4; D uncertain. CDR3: CASSQGRADNEKLFF. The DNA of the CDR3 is TGTGCCAGCAGCCAAGGAAGGGCAGATAATGAAAAACTGTTTTTT.